This passage covers 11 T cell receptor beta chains from one sample sequenced in a study of STAT5B mutations in CD4+ large granular lymphocyte leukemia. Clones were sequenced by immunoSEQ multiplex PCR, and TCRdb holds only the in-frame ones, with some missing. The data contain fewer than 35,000 clones, roughly three quarters of them singletons. Sequences were obtained from CD4+ T cells from blood buffy coats. The receptors derive from a human donor in good health.

In its sample, this clone was seen a few times. V and J are TRBV6-5 and TRBJ1-1; D not resolved. V was trimmed by 4 bases and J by 7 bases, leaving 16 bases between them. The CDR3 consists of 14 residues. CDR1 and CDR2 (germline): MNHEY, SVGAGI. The CDR3 DNA reads as TGTGCCAGCAGTTCCAATTGGCAGGCCCGTGAAGCTTTCTTT. Translated: CASSSNWQAREAFF.

This clone came up once. The J gene is TRBJ1-6, the V gene TRBV19; D not certain. V was shortened by 4 bases and J by 9 bases, with 13 bases between the two germline ends. CDR1 LNHDA and CDR2 SQIVND come from the germline V gene (reference sequence). This CDR3 is built from 14 residues. The CDR3 DNA reads as TGTGCCAGTAGTACTGCGTTAATGGGTTCACCCCTCCACTTT. It translates to CASSTALMGSPLHF. The full variable domain, completed using reference TRBV19 and TRBJ1-6, is DGGITQSPKYLFRKEGQNVTLSCEQNLNHDAMYWYRQDPGQGLRLIYYSQIVNDFQKGDIAEGYSVSREKKESFPLTVTSAQKNPTAFYLCASSTALMGSPLHFGNGTRLTVT.

The CDR3, as DNA: TGTGCCAGCAGCCAGGGCGGGACAGGGGGTAACTATGGCTACACCTTC. This translates into CASSQGGTGGNYGYTF. This chain uses TRBV5-4 with TRBJ1-2; 11 bases line up with TRBD1. The CDR3 runs 16 residues. Germline CDR1 and CDR2: SGHNT and YYREEE (reference sequence). Unmatched junction bases numbered 6, after V lost 4 bases and J lost 1 base.

This chain links TRBV10-3 with TRBJ1-1; weak D call: TRBD1 (5 bases). Per germline, CDR1 ENHRY and CDR2 SYGVKD. Trimming stripped 6 bases from V and 1 base from J, with 15 bases between. The CDR3 consists of 15 residues. DNA of the CDR3: TGTGCCATCAGCCCCACACTCAGGGCGAACACTGAAGCTTTCTTT. This codes for CAISPTLRANTEAFF.

J is TRBJ1-5 and V is TRBV7-2; D might be TRBD1 (5 bases). Germline loops: CDR1 SGHTA, CDR2 FQGNSA. Trimming removed 5 bases from V and 6 bases from J, with 17 bases in between. This CDR3 has 15 amino acids. CDR3 DNA sequence: TGTGCCAGCAGCCCTTTTGGGGCGGCGGGTCAGCCCCAGCATTTT. It translates to CASSPFGAAGQPQHF.

This clone was found a few times. The chain carries TRBV5-6 and TRBJ1-1; 10 nucleotides line up with TRBD1. Looked up from germline, CDR1 is SGHDT and CDR2 is YYEEEE. The CDR3 is 13 residues long. Trimming removed 4 bases from V and 8 bases from J; junction bases left unmatched: 5. The CDR3, as DNA: TGTGCCAGCAGCCTGGACAGGGGGGTCGAAGCTTTCTTT. Its translation is CASSLDRGVEAFF.

The gene calls are TRBV5-4 and TRBJ2-3; 7 bases align to TRBD2. Trimming removed 4 bases from V and 5 bases from J; junction bases left unmatched: 7. Germline V gene data show CDR1 as SGHNT and CDR2 as YYREEE (reference sequence). CDR3 length: 14 residues. The CDR3 protein is CASSIGLERDTQYF. CDR3 sequence (DNA): TGTGCCAGCAGCATTGGACTAGAGAGAGATACGCAGTATTTT. Full variable domain (rest looked up from reference TRBV5-4 and TRBJ2-3): ETGVTQSPTHLIKTRGQQVTLRCSSQSGHNTVSWYQQALGQGPQFIFQYYREEENGRGNFPPRFSGLQFPNYSSELNVNALELDDSALYLCASSIGLERDTQYFGPGTRLTVL.

The chain couples TRBV20-1 to TRBJ2-5; D may be TRBD1 or TRBD2 (5 bases each). The CDR3 loop spans 11 amino acids. The germline V gene encodes CDR1 DFQATT and CDR2 SNEGSKA (reference sequence). Trimming left V 7 bases short and J 7 bases short, with 13 bases between. The CDR3 DNA reads TGCAGTGTTGGGGGTGAGGGGACCCAGTACTTC. Its protein is CSVGGEGTQYF.

V is TRBV5-1 and J is TRBJ2-3; 10 bases are a match to TRBD2. V was clipped by 4 bases and J by 0 bases; unmatched bases: 8. CDR3 length: 17 residues. Germline assignment: CDR1 SGHRS and CDR2 YFSETQ. The CDR3: CASSKAGTSVSTDTQYF. DNA of the CDR3: TGCGCCAGCAGCAAAGCCGGGACTAGCGTCAGCACAGATACGCAGTATTTT.

V gene TRBV4-3 combines with J gene TRBJ2-3; no clear D gene. The CDR3 length is 13 residues. Trimming shortened V by 4 bases and J by 1 base, and 6 bases separated the two germline ends. Germline V CDR1 and CDR2: LGHNA, YSLEER. CDR3: CASSRLGTDTQYF. The CDR3 DNA reads TGCGCCAGCAGCCGACTCGGCACAGATACGCAGTATTTT.

As DNA, the CDR3 is TGTGCCAGCAGTTCCGCCGGGGGCGGGGAGCTGTTTTTT. Protein: CASSSAGGGELFF. The chain has TRBV28 and TRBJ2-2, with D possibly matching TRBD2 (6 bases). CDR3 length: 13 amino acids. Germline V CDR1 and CDR2: MDHEN, SYDVKM. The V end was cut by 4 bases, the J end by 7 bases, with 10 bases between.